Listed below are T cell receptor beta chains from one sample, sequenced in a study of identifying expanded T cells in peripheral blood. Clones were read by immunoSEQ multiplex PCR, and TCRdb kept only the in-frame ones, dropping some. The data show roughly 63,000 clones, approximately 80% seen once. Sequenced material: blood. The receptors were sampled from a person aged 18 to 70 in good health. The CDR3 runs from the conserved cysteine through the conserved F or W. A D gene is named only where the DNA matches it firmly. Clone size is not always given. Where it is, it says once, few, many or a class for expanded clones.

CDR3 length	clone size	V gene	J gene	D gene	CDR3 DNA	CDR3 protein
14	NA	TRBV7-9	TRBJ2-5	NA	TGTGCCAGCAGCTTATGGGGCAGGGGAGAGACCCAGTACTTC	CASSLWGRGETQYF
15	NA	TRBV7-8	TRBJ2-7	TRBD2	TGTGCCAGCAGCCCTCGGACTAGCGGGACCTACGAGCAGTACTTC	CASSPRTSGTYEQYF
19	NA	TRBV4-3	TRBJ2-3	TRBD1	TGCGCCAGCAGCCAACACCCCCACAGGGGGGAATTTAGCACAGATACGCAGTATTTT	CASSQHPHRGEFSTDTQYF
14	few	TRBV30	TRBJ1-2	NA	TGTGCCTGTTCTGAGGAGGGATGGGACTATGGCTACACCTTC	CACSEEGWDYGYTF
16	once	TRBV4-1	TRBJ2-7	NA	TGCGCCAGCAGCCAAGTAAGTGGCCCTAAGGCATACGAGCAGTACTTC	CASSQVSGPKAYEQYF
17	NA	TRBV5-1	TRBJ1-1	NA	TGCGCCAGCAGCTTGGCGGGGTATGGGGTCATGAACACTGAAGCTTTCTTT	CASSLAGYGVMNTEAFF
11	NA	TRBV28	TRBJ1-4	NA	TGTGCCAGCCGCGACTTTGAAAAACTGTTTTTT	CASRDFEKLFF
16	NA	TRBV7-8	TRBJ1-2	NA	TGTGCCAGCAGCTTGTTCGGGAACAGTCCAGGCTATGGCTACACCTTC	CASSLFGNSPGYGYTF
16	NA	TRBV4-2	TRBJ2-3	NA	TGTGCCAGCAGCCCCCTAGAGGGGGGGAGCACAGATACGCAGTATTTT	CASSPLEGGSTDTQYF
15	NA	TRBV5-4	TRBJ1-1	NA	TGTGCCAGCAGCTTGGAACAGGTCCGGAACACTGAAGCTTTCTTT	CASSLEQVRNTEAFF
15	NA	TRBV9	TRBJ2-5	TRBD2	TGTGCCAGCAGCGTAGCCGGACTAGCAGCAGAGACCCAGTACTTC	CASSVAGLAAETQYF
15	NA	TRBV6-1	TRBJ1-6	NA	TGTGCCAGCAGTGATTGGGCAGGAGGTAATTCACCCCTCCACTTT	CASSDWAGGNSPLHF
16	NA	TRBV5-1	TRBJ1-4	TRBD1	TGCGCCAGCAGCTTGGGACAGGGAAGTATAGCTGAAAAACTGTTTTTT	CASSLGQGSIAEKLFF
17	NA	TRBV7-2	TRBJ2-5	TRBD2	TGTGCCAGCAGCTTAGCGTTGCGGGGGGGCTACCAAGAGACCCAGTACTTC	CASSLALRGGYQETQYF
15	NA	TRBV1	TRBJ2-7	NA	TGCACCAGCAGGGGGGGGACGACAGACAGCGACGAGCAGTACTTC	CTSRGGTTDSDEQYF
14	NA	TRBV9	TRBJ2-3	NA	TGTGCCAGCAGCGTAGATTCTAGCACAGATACGCAGTATTTT	CASSVDSSTDTQYF
11	NA	TRBV7-9	TRBJ2-3	NA	TGTGCCAGCAGCTTACCTGATACGCAGTATTTT	CASSLPDTQYF
14	NA	TRBV7-9	TRBJ1-2	TRBD1	TGTGCCAGCAGCGAATCGGACAGGGGAGGCGGCTACACCTTC	CASSESDRGGGYTF
15	few	TRBV5-4	TRBJ2-1	NA	TGTGCCAGCAGCTTGGGTCAGGGAGGTGGGAATGAGCAGTTCTTC	CASSLGQGGGNEQFF
17	NA	TRBV7-8	TRBJ1-6	NA	TGTGCCAGCAGCCTTCTGCCCCGGGTGTCTTGGAATTCACCCCTCCACTTT	CASSLLPRVSWNSPLHF
14	NA	TRBV6-5	TRBJ1-3	NA	TGTGCCAGCGCGCGCGCGGACTGGGGAAACACCATATATTTT	CASARADWGNTIYF
16	NA	TRBV9	TRBJ2-3	NA	TGTGCCAGCTCAACCGGCAGACCCCAAAACACAGATACGCAGTATTTT	CASSTGRPQNTDTQYF
14	NA	TRBV7-6	TRBJ2-2	NA	TGTGCCAGCAGCCTAAGTAGGAGCACCGGGGAGCTGTTTTTT	CASSLSRSTGELFF
14	NA	TRBV4-1	TRBJ2-5	NA	TGCGCCAGCAGTCTGCGACTAGACCAAGAGACCCAGTACTTC	CASSLRLDQETQYF
12	few	TRBV2	TRBJ1-2	TRBD1	TGTGCCAGCAGCCAGGGGGCAGGGGGCTACACCTTC	CASSQGAGGYTF
16	NA	TRBV5-4	TRBJ2-3	TRBD2	TGTGCCAGCAGCTTTACTAGCGGGCCAGGGACAGATACGCAGTATTTT	CASSFTSGPGTDTQYF
13	NA	TRBV6-5	TRBJ1-2	NA	TGTGCCAGCAGTCTCCGGCTTAACTATGGCTACACCTTC	CASSLRLNYGYTF
17	NA	TRBV5-1	TRBJ2-7	NA	TGCGCCAGCAGCTTGGCCTTAGGAGGGGCCGGGTCCTACGAGCAGTACTTC	CASSLALGGAGSYEQYF
14	NA	TRBV10-3	TRBJ2-1	NA	TGTGCCATCAGTAGCAAAAGCTCCTACAATGAGCAGTTCTTC	CAISSKSSYNEQFF
16	NA	TRBV6-5	TRBJ2-1	TRBD1	TGTGCCAGCAGTTACTCTATCACAGGGGGAAGTAATGAGCAGTTCTTC	CASSYSITGGSNEQFF
16	once	TRBV28	TRBJ2-5	TRBD2	TGTGCCAGCAGTTCCCCCTTGCTAGCGGGGGGTGAGACCCAGTACTTC	CASSSPLLAGGETQYF
17	NA	TRBV19	TRBJ1-6	NA	TGTGCCAGTAGTATAAGACCAATTGGACAGTTTCCCTCACCCCTCCACTTT	CASSIRPIGQFPSPLHF
14	NA	TRBV6-1	TRBJ2-3	NA	TGTGCCAGTGAGGGTGCGGCTAGCACAGATACGCAGTATTTT	CASEGAASTDTQYF
15	few	TRBV10-3	TRBJ2-7	NA	TGTGCCATCAGTGTTACCGAGACAGGAACCTACGAGCAGTACTTC	CAISVTETGTYEQYF
15	NA	TRBV7-9	TRBJ1-1	NA	TGTGCCAGCAGCTTAGCCCGGACGGGAAGCTCTGAAGCTTTCTTT	CASSLARTGSSEAFF
13	NA	TRBV27	TRBJ1-1	NA	TGTGCCAGCAGTTACCGGGACACCACTGAAGCTTTCTTT	CASSYRDTTEAFF
14	NA	TRBV9	TRBJ2-1	NA	TGTGCCAGCAAGGGTGCAAGCTCCTACAATGAGCAGTTCTTC	CASKGASSYNEQFF
15	once	TRBV14	TRBJ2-7	TRBD2	TGTGCCAGCAGCCAAGGGGCGGGAGGGCCCAACGAGCAGTACTTC	CASSQGAGGPNEQYF
15	NA	TRBV6-1	TRBJ1-4	TRBD1	TGTGCCAGCATTCCTTCGACAGGGATGGGGGAAAAACTGTTTTTT	CASIPSTGMGEKLFF